This T cell receptor (beta chain) emerged from a study of shared clonotypes between healthy human individuals. The study, taken as a whole, reports: Sampling used blood alone; tissue repertoires probably differ. It was observed that roughly 5% of naive CD4 clonotypes were shared across several donors. The four-donor shared clonotypes exceeded non-shared clonotypes in generation probability, with non-shared ones scoring lower. Sorted-subset sequencing, rarefaction showed, was incomplete despite large depth.

Here immunoSEQ multiplex PCR was the method, and the copy in TCRdb shows in-frame clones only, minus some. The table shows a few million clones, with roughly 93% occurring only once. For this clone: Its target is unknown. Other DNA variants within this sample encode the same CDR3.

This CDR3 is built from 13 residues. V lost 4 bases and J lost 2, with 5 bases in between. CDR1 is MDHEN, CDR2 SYDVKM, per germline. This rearrangement joins TRBV28 to TRBJ1-4; D remains unclear. The origin of this receptor is a man younger than 30 in good health. Some clones in this sample may be carry-over from other donors' samples. Specimen: naive CD4+ T cells from PBMCs. Subset in this sample: CD45RA+ positively selected. The CDR3 coding sequence is TGTGCCAGCAGTTCCGGGACTAATGAAAAACTGTTTTTT. This translates into CASSSGTNEKLFF.